This entry describes one T cell receptor beta chain. Its antigen remains unidentified. The sample holds no much larger clone one base away, and base qualities are not on file. The immunoSEQ Assay, a bias-controlled multiplex PCR, was used to amplify TCRbeta CDR3 regions from genomic DNA. In the source study's methods: Nucleated cell counts per sample were estimated from amplification of reference gene primers within the assay. To quantify the absolute abundance of each unique TCRbeta CDR3 rearrangement, sequence reads were collapsed and filtered. For each sample, productive Simpson clonality was calculated by taking the square root of Simpson's diversity index across productive rearrangements. TCRdb took this table from immuneACCESS and kept in-frame rearrangements with V and J called. Such tables lack part of the clones; where checked against another copy, unresolved V genes explain under half of the gap, and the rest is unexplained. V and J calls and clone size are copied from that table; D and trimming were computed from the DNA. This sample lists about 230,000 clones; 75% to 90% were detected once. About 2.5% of the sample belongs to the ten largest clones.

The collaborating institutions used their own protocols to collect whole blood in K2EDTA tubes. For TCRbeta analysis, collaborator samples were shipped as frozen whole blood, as isolated PBMCs, or as DNA extracted from either sample type. The CDR3 starts with the cysteine, ends with the phenylalanine, and has 15 residues. Only the CDR3 DNA stays, 45 bases, in frame from base 1. After removal of 4 bases from V and 0 bases from J, the junction retains 4 bases not matched to a gene. For CDR1 and CDR2, the germline V gene lists SNHLY and FYNNEI. The data belong to a study of blood T cell repertoires in COVID-19 (dated by TCRdb to about 2020). Broadly, across the study: Collaborator samples came from the United States, Italy and Spain and covered acute and convalescent phases of COVID-19. The prospective study material was composed of cDNA or gDNA derived from T cells, B-cell-depleted T cells, or PBMCs. Deeply sampled blood TCRbeta repertoires from subjects exposed to, actively infected with, or recovered from COVID-19 were included in the dataset. The repertoires were made available in a free public database intended to serve as a resource for research on the immune response to SARS-CoV-2. The samples were drawn from two sources: the first 160 participants of the ongoing ImmuneRACE study, and fewer than 1,500 subjects contributed by 6 global collaborators. Nearly every sample came with metadata listing a de-identified subject ID, COVID-19 status, age in years and sex. HLA class I and class II types, where available, came from metadata supplied by the sample provider rather than from assay-based typing. The paper's findings and limits, for the study overall: The amount of clinical and demographic metadata varied by source and participant and was provided uncurated.

The V and J genes are TRBV2 and TRBJ2-3, with 7 bases matching TRBD2. Sequencing was performed on peripheral blood. The receptor was derived from a woman aged 70-85 years with active or convalescent COVID-19. The CDR3 protein is CASSGDYASTDTQYF. The nucleotide sequence is given as TGTGCCAGCAGTGGGGACTACGCCAGCACAGATACGCAGTATTTT.